This passage covers 14 T cell receptor beta chains from one sample sequenced in a study of Ad26.COV2.S vaccination and SARS-CoV-2 variants. Generated by immunoSEQ multiplex PCR, the TCRdb table keeps only in-frame clones and is missing some. Seen here are about 440,000 clones, roughly 91% observed once, and the top ten hold less than 4.5%. Treatment in this sample: around 19 received Ad26.COV2.S at low or high dose, single or two shots; about 5 received placebo; per-sample allocation not given. Day 63 following the first vaccine or placebo injection was when the samples were taken. The material was peripheral blood, obtained in a trial of Ad26.COV2.S vaccine versus placebo. These receptors came from a person aged 18 to 59 who received the Ad26.COV2.S COVID-19 vaccine or a placebo.

V and J are TRBV27 and TRBJ2-7; possibly TRBD2 for D (6 bases). The CDR3 loop spans 15 amino acids. The V and J ends lost 2 bases and 0 bases respectively, with 11 bases between them. Germline V lookup: CDR1 MNHEY, CDR2 SMNVEV (reference sequence). In DNA form, the CDR3 reads TGTGCCAGCAGTTTACTTCGGGAGAGCTCCTACGAGCAGTACTTC. It translates to CASSLLRESSYEQYF.

This chain joins TRBV7-9 and TRBJ2-5, with no clear D. Germline V lookup: CDR1 SEHNR, CDR2 FQNEAQ (reference sequence). CDR3 length: 16 amino acids. Trimming removed 5 bases at V and 5 bases at J, with 21 bases between. The CDR3 spells CASSRTKPFAPETQYF. CDR3 nucleotides: TGTGCCAGCAGCCGGACCAAACCCTTTGCCCCTGAGACCCAGTACTTC.

J is TRBJ1-5 and V is TRBV18; 10 nucleotides agree with TRBD1. Germline V gene lookup returns CDR1 KGHSH and CDR2 LQKENI. Trimming at V came to 6 bases and at J to 6 bases, leaving 5 bases not matched to a gene. CDR3 size: 14 residues. In nucleotides, the CDR3 is TGTGCCAGCTCCCTTGGACAGGGGGGTCAGCCCCAGCATTTT. Protein product: CASSLGQGGQPQHF.

The V call is TRBV18, the J call TRBJ1-1; D uncertain. The CDR3 has 14 residues. The V gene lost 3 bases and the J gene lost 0 bases, with 8 bases spanning the gap. Germline V gives CDR1 KGHSH, CDR2 LQKENI. CDR3 DNA sequence: TGTGCCAGCTCACCCGTCCGGCTGAACACTGAAGCTTTCTTT. This encodes CASSPVRLNTEAFF.

The rearrangement joins TRBV2 to TRBJ1-3; 7 nucleotides agree with TRBD1. V lost 5 bases and J lost 4; bases outside the gene matches: 5. The germline CDR1 and CDR2 sequences are SNHLY and FYNNEI. The CDR3 length is 14 residues. DNA of the CDR3: TGTGCCAGCAGTCAAGGACAGGAGGGAAACACCATATATTTT. Translation: CASSQGQEGNTIYF. Supplemented by reference TRBV2 and TRBJ1-3, the full variable domain reads EPEVTQTPSHQVTQMGQEVILRCVPISNHLYFYWYRQILGQKVEFLVSFYNNEISEKSEIFDDQFSVERPDGSNFTLKIRSTKLEDSAMYFCASSQGQEGNTIYFGEGSWLTVV.

The V and J genes are TRBV7-8 and TRBJ2-3; maybe TRBD1 (5 bases). The CDR3 consists of 16 residues. Per germline, CDR1 SGHVS and CDR2 FQNEAQ. V lost 3 bases and J 0 bases, leaving 13 bases between the germline ends. CDR3 DNA: TGTGCCAGCAGCTTGGGGCGGAAAACTAGCACAGATACGCAGTATTTT. Translated, it gives CASSLGRKTSTDTQYF.

The genes are TRBV19 and TRBJ2-6, with D hard to call. Germline V lookup: CDR1 LNHDA, CDR2 SQIVND (reference sequence). The V end lost 6 bases, the J end lost 4 bases, and 7 bases lay between the germline ends. This CDR3 is 13 amino acids long. Written as DNA, the CDR3 is TGTGCCAGTAGAAGTTCCGGGGCCAACGTCCTGACTTTC. Protein sequence: CASRSSGANVLTF.

The chain is built from TRBV5-1 and TRBJ2-3; perhaps TRBD2 as D (6 bases). The CDR3 length is 15 residues. Trimming took 4 bases from V and 1 from J, leaving 13 bases between them. Germline V gene data show CDR1 as SGHRS and CDR2 as YFSETQ. The CDR3 DNA follows: TGCGCCAGCAGCCCAGATTGGAGGGGCACAGATACGCAGTATTTT. This sequence encodes CASSPDWRGTDTQYF. The full variable domain, its missing parts supplied by reference TRBV5-1 and TRBJ2-3, is KAGVTQTPRYLIKTRGQQVTLSCSPISGHRSVSWYQQTPGQGLQFLFEYFSETQRNKGNFPGRFSGRQFSNSRSEMNVSTLELGDSALYLCASSPDWRGTDTQYFGPGTRLTVL.

In DNA, the CDR3 is TGTGCCAGCAGCTCAGGAGGGGTCAGCGGGAGGGGTTACGAGCAGTACTTC. This translates into CASSSGGVSGRGYEQYF. The chain recombines TRBV7-2 with TRBJ2-7; 10 positions agree with TRBD2. Germline V gene data show CDR1 as SGHTA and CDR2 as FQGNSA. J was trimmed by 4 bases and V by 4 bases; bases with no gene match: 13. CDR3 length: 17 amino acids.

The chain links TRBV19 to TRBJ1-6, with 8 bases aligning to TRBD1. CDR3 size: 17 residues. J lost 8 bases, V lost 5 bases, and 14 bases had no gene match. Germline V gives CDR1 LNHDA, CDR2 SQIVND (reference sequence). The DNA of the CDR3 is TGTGCCAGTAGTCCTCACCTAACGACAGGGGAAGATTCACCCCTCCACTTT. Protein product: CASSPHLTTGEDSPLHF.

This chain connects TRBV19 to TRBJ1-2, with TRBD1 matching over 9 bases. V lost 5 bases and J lost 4; bases outside the gene matches: 5. This CDR3 has 14 amino acids. The germline V gene has CDR1 LNHDA and CDR2 SQIVND (reference sequence). The CDR3 DNA reads TGTGCCAGTAGTTACGGGACAGGGAGCTATGGCTACACCTTC. This encodes CASSYGTGSYGYTF.

This chain links TRBV23-1 with TRBJ2-4; D is perhaps TRBD1 (6 bases). TRBV23-1 is marked as an open reading frame, function uncertain. Deletions cut 5 bases from V and 4 bases from J, with 12 bases between. This CDR3 has 14 amino acids. The CDR3 loop reads CASSSTGTKNIQYF. The CDR3 nucleotides are TGCGCCAGCAGTAGTACAGGGACAAAAAACATTCAGTACTTC.

The chain uses TRBV4-1 and TRBJ1-6; TRBD1 aligns across 7 bases. The CDR3 contains 17 residues. After removal of 2 bases from V and 10 bases from J, the junction contained 14 bases not matched to a gene. From germline, CDR1 is MGHRA and CDR2 YSYEKL. The CDR3 bases are TGCGCCAGCAGCCAATCAATTCGAGGGGGCGCAGGATCACCCCTCCACTTT. It yields the protein CASSQSIRGGAGSPLHF.

For this clone: Other DNA sequences in the same sample also yield this CDR3. V usage is TRBV28 and J usage is TRBJ2-7; D unresolved. V was shortened by 5 bases and J by 3 bases, with 8 bases between the two germline ends. Per germline, CDR1 MDHEN and CDR2 SYDVKM. The CDR3 spans 12 residues. CDR3 amino acids: CASSPLGYEQYF. CDR3 nucleotide sequence: TGTGCCAGCAGTCCCCTGGGCTACGAGCAGTACTTC.